The 24 T cell receptor beta chains given below trace back to one sample, sequenced in a study of blood T cells in healthy people across ages. The second PCR ran about 6 to 11 cycles with a sample-barcoded 5' primer and J-beta primers. TCRdb analysed the 5' RACE reads with MiXCR anew, one entry per CDR3 protein. The data show 780,000 or so distinct CDR3 sequences, roughly three fifths seen once. The sample taken for sequencing was blood. The origin of the receptors is a man aged 35 to 55 in good health.

Only one count was recorded for this clonotype. A read error may explain this, as a much larger clone is one base away. This chain links TRBV6-5 with TRBJ2-7, with a weak D call TRBD2 (6 bases). From germline, CDR1 is MNHEY and CDR2 SVGAGI. Trimming removed 8 bases at V and 7 bases at J, with 21 bases between. The CDR3 loop spans 14 amino acids. The CDR3 region is CASSGVGRAREQYF. CDR3 in DNA: TGTGCCAGCTCGGGAGTGGGAAGGGCTCGGGAGCAGTACTTC.

The V call is TRBV2, the J call TRBJ2-3; D is ambiguous. Germline V lookup: CDR1 SNHLY, CDR2 FYNNEI. This CDR3 is 15 amino acids long. Trimming left V 5 bases short and J 0 bases short, with 12 bases between. The CDR3 sequence: CASSPGRFSTDTQYF. CDR3 in DNA: TGTGCCAGCAGTCCCGGACGTTTTAGCACAGATACGCAGTATTTT. Filled out from reference TRBV2 and TRBJ2-3, the complete variable domain reads EPEVTQTPSHQVTQMGQEVILRCVPISNHLYFYWYRQILGQKVEFLVSFYNNEISEKSEIFDDQFSVERPDGSNFTLKIRSTKLEDSAMYFCASSPGRFSTDTQYFGPGTRLTVL.

The chain uses TRBV12-5 and TRBJ1-1, with D unclear. Germline assignment: CDR1 LGHNT and CDR2 FRNRAP. The ends were cut back, 6 bases at V and 4 bases at J, with 9 bases in the middle. The CDR3 has 12 residues. CDR3 nucleotides: TGTGCTAGTGGAGCGGGGATCACTGAAGCTTTCTTT. This gives the protein CASGAGITEAFF.

DNA of the CDR3: TGTGCCATCAGTGAGTCCGGGACAGGGGGCTATGGCTACACCTTC. Translating it yields CAISESGTGGYGYTF. V usage is TRBV10-3 and J usage is TRBJ1-2; TRBD1 agrees at 11 bases. The CDR3 contains 15 residues. Trimming removed 0 bases from V and 4 bases from J; junction bases left unmatched: 1. Germline CDR1 ENHRY, CDR2 SYGVKD.

The chain employs TRBV12-3 or TRBV12-4 and TRBJ1-4; D gene unclear. The CDR3 extends over 12 amino acids. The V and J ends lost 4 bases and 8 bases respectively, with 8 bases between them. The CDR3 DNA is TGTGCCAGCAGTTCCGATGACGAAAAACTGTTTTTT. Translated: CASSSDDEKLFF.

The chain recombines TRBV5-1 with TRBJ2-1, with TRBD1 as a possible D gene (5 bases). Trimming removed 0 bases at V and 6 bases at J, with 13 bases between. The CDR3 contains 15 residues. Germline V gene data show CDR1 as SGHRS and CDR2 as YFSETQ. CDR3 in DNA: TGCGCCAGCAGCTTGGGAACACCTCAGGGCAATGAGCAGTTCTTC. Translation gives CASSLGTPQGNEQFF.

The V call is TRBV20-1, the J call TRBJ2-3; D is possibly TRBD2 (6 bases). The V and J ends lost 0 bases and 2 bases respectively, with 15 bases between them. The CDR3 has 16 amino acids. Germline CDR1 and CDR2: DFQATT and SNEGSKA (reference sequence). Written as DNA, the CDR3 is TGCAGTGCTAGAGATCCTGGGCGGGGTCTCACAGATACGCAGTATTTT. Its protein is CSARDPGRGLTDTQYF.

V gene TRBV5-1 combines with J gene TRBJ2-3; possibly TRBD1 or TRBD2 for D (5 bases each). Trimming removed 7 bases from V and 5 bases from J, with 20 bases in between. The CDR3 sequence is 15 residues long. CDR1 is SGHRS, CDR2 YFSETQ, per germline. This CDR3 is CASGRESLAQDTQYF. The CDR3 coding sequence is TGCGCCAGCGGCAGGGAGTCCCTAGCTCAAGATACGCAGTATTTT.

The V gene is TRBV29-1, the J gene TRBJ2-4, with TRBD2 matching over 13 bases. The CDR3 is 18 residues long. Looked up from germline, CDR1 is SQVTM and CDR2 is ANQGSEA. Germline trimming cut 1 base from V and 1 base from J; bases unmatched to any gene: 7. The CDR3 reads CSVEGGTSGTRAKNIQYF. CDR3 bases: TGCAGCGTTGAAGGTGGGACTAGCGGGACAAGGGCCAAAAACATTCAGTACTTC. Complete variable domain (other parts from reference TRBV29-1 and TRBJ2-4): SAVISQKPSRDICQRGTSLTIQCQVDSQVTMMFWYRQQPGQSLTLIATANQGSEATYESGFVIDKFPISRPNLTFSTLTVSNMSPEDSSIYLCSVEGGTSGTRAKNIQYFGAGTRLSVL.

The sample holds a few counts of this clonotype. The chain is built from TRBV27 and TRBJ2-6; D is unclear. Germline CDR1 MNHEY, CDR2 SMNVEV (reference sequence). With 5 bases removed from V and 2 bases from J, the gap between germline ends came to 28 bases. The CDR3 loop spans 21 amino acids. CDR3 residues: CASSQISSGGSLAPGANVLTF. The CDR3 coding sequence is TGTGCCAGCAGTCAAATCTCATCCGGCGGCTCCTTGGCCCCTGGGGCCAACGTCCTGACTTTC.

The rearrangement links TRBV6-2 or TRBV6-3 to TRBJ2-2; D gene uncertain. V was shortened by 2 bases and J by 1 base, with 11 bases between the two germline ends. The germline V gene has CDR1 MNHEY and CDR2 SVGEGT. The CDR3 has 16 residues. CDR3 sequence (DNA): TGTGCCAGCAGTTACGGGCCCGGTCAGAACACCGGGGAGCTGTTTTTT. Translation gives CASSYGPGQNTGELFF.

This rearrangement joins TRBV4-3 to TRBJ2-6; D is unclear. Germline CDR1 and CDR2: LGHNA and YSLEER. CDR3 length equals 13 residues. V lost 5 bases and J 8 bases, leaving 10 bases between the germline ends. The CDR3 DNA reads TGCGCCAGCAGCTACAGTAGGTCCAACGTCCTGACTTTC. Translation gives CASSYSRSNVLTF.

In its sample, this clonotype was seen a few times. This could be a read error, since a much larger clone is one nucleotide away. This chain connects TRBV7-2 to TRBJ2-5; D is unresolved. The V gene lost 2 bases and the J gene lost 11 bases, with 21 bases spanning the gap. The CDR3 is 15 amino acids. Germline-derived CDR1 and CDR2 are SGHTA and FQGNSA. CDR3: CASSLPLSGHNEQYF. The DNA for the CDR3 is TGTGCCAGCAGCTTACCCTTGAGTGGGCACAATGAGCAGTACTTC.

There are a few counts of this clonotype. This sequence joins TRBV3-1 and TRBJ2-5; perhaps TRBD2 as D (6 bases). CDR1 is LGHDT, CDR2 YNNKEL, per germline (reference sequence). V shed 4 bases and J shed 3 bases, with 12 bases lying between them. CDR3 length equals 14 residues. CDR3 loop: CASSRGTKKETQYF. The CDR3 DNA is TGTGCCAGCAGCCGCGGGACCAAAAAAGAGACCCAGTACTTC.

This clonotype was counted between two and nine times. This sequence joins TRBV2 and TRBJ2-6, with TRBD2 matching over 7 bases. Trimming at V came to 6 bases and at J to 2 bases, leaving 4 bases not matched to a gene. CDR1 and CDR2 from the germline V gene are SNHLY and FYNNEI. This CDR3 comprises 15 residues. CDR3 sequence: CASRGGGPGANVLTF. DNA of the CDR3: TGTGCCAGCAGGGGGGGGGGACCTGGGGCCAACGTCCTGACTTTC.

This chain joins TRBV20-1 and TRBJ1-6; D remains unclear. Germline assignment: CDR1 DFQATT and CDR2 SNEGSKA (reference sequence). Trimming left V 1 base short and J 9 bases short, with 13 bases between. The CDR3 length is 14 residues. Written as DNA, the CDR3 is TGCAGTGCTAGAGCGGCTTCTGAGGGTTCACCCCTCCACTTT. The encoded protein is CSARAASEGSPLHF.

The V and J genes are TRBV29-1 and TRBJ2-6; tentatively, D is TRBD2 (5 bases). V shed 4 bases and J shed 4 bases, with 20 bases lying between them. CDR1 is SQVTM, CDR2 ANQGSEA, per germline. The length of the CDR3 is 17 residues. The CDR3 spells CSVGNLGVGAGANVLTF. The CDR3 DNA reads as TGCAGCGTTGGGAATCTGGGAGTGGGAGCCGGGGCCAACGTCCTGACTTTC.

The V call is TRBV10-3, the J call TRBJ2-3; D might be TRBD2 (6 bases). The CDR3 sequence is 16 residues long. V was shortened by 5 bases and J by 3 bases, with 18 bases between the two germline ends. CDR1 is ENHRY and CDR2 is SYGVKD in the germline V gene. CDR3: CAISRTGRTDTDTQYF. The CDR3 DNA sequence: TGTGCCATCAGTCGAACCGGGAGAACCGATACAGATACGCAGTATTTT.

The count of this clonotype is one. The chain recombines TRBV3-1 with TRBJ2-5; D is possibly TRBD2 (5 bases). The germline CDR1 and CDR2 sequences are LGHDT and YNNKEL (reference sequence). V lost 4 bases and J 11 bases, leaving 29 bases between the germline ends. The length of the CDR3 is 17 residues. Here the CDR3 DNA reads TGTGCCAGCAGCCTCAACCCCCGGGGTCTCAACCCCAACAAGCAGTACTTC. Amino acids: CASSLNPRGLNPNKQYF.

V and J are TRBV2 and TRBJ1-2; tentative D call: TRBD1 (5 bases). Germline assignment: CDR1 SNHLY and CDR2 FYNNEI. Trimming stripped 5 bases from V and 4 bases from J, with 23 bases between. The CDR3 extends over 17 amino acids. This chain's CDR3 is CASSSHQGSGTFYGYTF. The DNA of the CDR3 is TGTGCCAGCAGTTCCCACCAAGGCTCCGGGACCTTCTATGGCTACACCTTC.

The chain has TRBV18 and TRBJ1-1; D is uncertain. The CDR3 sequence is 17 residues long. V was pared by 4 bases and J by 0 bases, with 18 bases between. The germline CDR1 and CDR2 sequences are KGHSH and LQKENI. CDR3 sequence reads: CASSRGKERGMNTEAFF. The CDR3 coding sequence is TGTGCCAGCTCACGAGGAAAAGAAAGAGGAATGAACACTGAAGCTTTCTTT.

The chain employs TRBV6-1 and TRBJ1-2, with D possibly matching TRBD1 (6 bases). CDR3 length equals 13 residues. The germline CDR1 and CDR2 sequences are MNHNS and SASEGT. V was cut by 6 bases and J by 4 bases, with 12 bases left in between. The CDR3 DNA is TGTGCCAGCAGGATCGGACAGAGCTATGGCTACACCTTC. Translation gives CASRIGQSYGYTF.

V is TRBV4-1 and J is TRBJ1-2; TRBD1 is a possible D gene (5 bases). From germline, CDR1 is MGHRA and CDR2 YSYEKL. CDR3 length: 15 amino acids. V lost 4 bases and J lost 4, with 16 bases in between. The CDR3 region has the DNA TGCGCCAGCAGCCCACGGAGGGGTTCTGCCTATGGCTACACCTTC. It translates to CASSPRRGSAYGYTF.

This clonotype has only a few counts. V usage is TRBV6-5 and J usage is TRBJ1-2; a weak D match, TRBD1 (6 bases). CDR1 MNHEY and CDR2 SVGAGI come from the germline V gene. V lost 5 bases to trimming and J lost 2 bases, with 12 bases between them. This CDR3 is built from 14 residues. The CDR3 DNA follows: TGTGCCAGCAGTCGGACAGACCCGAACTATGGCTACACCTTC. Translating gives CASSRTDPNYGYTF.